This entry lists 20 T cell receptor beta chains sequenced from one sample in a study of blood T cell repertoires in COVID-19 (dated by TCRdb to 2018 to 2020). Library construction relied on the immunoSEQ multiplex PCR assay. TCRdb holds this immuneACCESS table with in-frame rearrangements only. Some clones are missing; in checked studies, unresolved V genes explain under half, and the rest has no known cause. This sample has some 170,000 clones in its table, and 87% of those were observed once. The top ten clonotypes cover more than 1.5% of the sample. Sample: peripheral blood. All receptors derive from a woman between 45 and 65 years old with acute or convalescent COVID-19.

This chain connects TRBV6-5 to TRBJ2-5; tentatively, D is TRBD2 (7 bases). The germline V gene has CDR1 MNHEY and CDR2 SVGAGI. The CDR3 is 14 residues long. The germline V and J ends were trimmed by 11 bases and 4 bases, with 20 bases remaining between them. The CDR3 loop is CAARGGASGETQYF. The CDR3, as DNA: TGTGCCGCCCGAGGGGGGGCGTCGGGAGAGACCCAGTACTTC.

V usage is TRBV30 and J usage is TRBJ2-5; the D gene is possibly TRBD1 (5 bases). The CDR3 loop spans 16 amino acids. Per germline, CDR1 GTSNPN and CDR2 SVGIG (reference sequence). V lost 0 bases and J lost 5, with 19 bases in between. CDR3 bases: TGTGCCTGGAGTGTAGGTAGCAGGGCGAGGATCGAGACCCAGTACTTC. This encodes CAWSVGSRARIETQYF.

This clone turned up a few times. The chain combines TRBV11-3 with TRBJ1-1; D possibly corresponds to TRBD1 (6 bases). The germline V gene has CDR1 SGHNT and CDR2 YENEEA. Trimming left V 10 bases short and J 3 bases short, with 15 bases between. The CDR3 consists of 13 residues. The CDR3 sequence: CATSRGTDTEAFF. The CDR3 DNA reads TGTGCCACCTCCAGGGGCACGGACACTGAAGCTTTCTTT.

The CDR3 loop is CASSLQGVYGYTF. The DNA for the CDR3 is TGCGCCAGCAGTCTACAGGGTGTCTATGGCTACACCTTC. The chain is built from TRBV4-3 and TRBJ1-2; perhaps TRBD1 as D (6 bases). V was shortened by 6 bases and J by 4 bases, with 12 bases between the two germline ends. Germline CDR1 LGHNA, CDR2 YSLEER. This CDR3 comprises 13 residues.

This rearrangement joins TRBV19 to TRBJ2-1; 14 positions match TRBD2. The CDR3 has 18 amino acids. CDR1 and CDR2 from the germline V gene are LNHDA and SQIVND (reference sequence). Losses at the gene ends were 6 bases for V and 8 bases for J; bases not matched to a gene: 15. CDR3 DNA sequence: TGTGCCAGTAGAGATGAGCTCGGGACTAGCGGGAGATGGGATGAGCAGTTCTTC. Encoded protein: CASRDELGTSGRWDEQFF.

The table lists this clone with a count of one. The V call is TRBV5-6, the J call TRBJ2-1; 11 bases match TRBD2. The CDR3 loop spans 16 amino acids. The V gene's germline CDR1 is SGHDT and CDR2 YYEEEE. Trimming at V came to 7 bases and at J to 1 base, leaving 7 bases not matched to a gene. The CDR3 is CASRLLAGESYNEQFF. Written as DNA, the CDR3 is TGTGCCAGCCGTCTACTAGCGGGAGAGTCCTACAATGAGCAGTTCTTC.

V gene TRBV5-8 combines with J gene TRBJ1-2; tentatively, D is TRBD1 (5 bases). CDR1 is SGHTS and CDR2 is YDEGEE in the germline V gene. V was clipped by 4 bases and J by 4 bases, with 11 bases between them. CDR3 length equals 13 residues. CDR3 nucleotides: TGTGCCAGCAGCCTTCAGGGAGGCTATGGCTACACCTTC. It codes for CASSLQGGYGYTF.

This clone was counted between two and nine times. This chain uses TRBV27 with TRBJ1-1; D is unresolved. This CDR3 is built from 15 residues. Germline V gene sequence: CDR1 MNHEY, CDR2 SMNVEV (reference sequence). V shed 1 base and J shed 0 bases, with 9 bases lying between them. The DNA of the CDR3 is TGTGCCAGCAGTTTATTTTCCCAGATGAACACTGAAGCTTTCTTT. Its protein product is CASSLFSQMNTEAFF.

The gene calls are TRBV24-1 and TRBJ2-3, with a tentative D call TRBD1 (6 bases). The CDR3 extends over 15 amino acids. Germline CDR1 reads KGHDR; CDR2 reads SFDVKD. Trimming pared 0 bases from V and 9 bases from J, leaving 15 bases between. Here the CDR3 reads CATSDLQGGVRTQYF. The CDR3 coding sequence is TGTGCCACCAGTGATTTGCAAGGGGGAGTCAGAACGCAGTATTTT.

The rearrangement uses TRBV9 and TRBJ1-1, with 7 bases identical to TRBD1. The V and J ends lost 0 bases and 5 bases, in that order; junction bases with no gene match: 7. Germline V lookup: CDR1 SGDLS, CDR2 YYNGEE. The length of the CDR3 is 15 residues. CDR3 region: CASSVVSGRGTEAFF. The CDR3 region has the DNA TGTGCCAGCAGCGTAGTTTCGGGCAGGGGGACTGAAGCTTTCTTT.

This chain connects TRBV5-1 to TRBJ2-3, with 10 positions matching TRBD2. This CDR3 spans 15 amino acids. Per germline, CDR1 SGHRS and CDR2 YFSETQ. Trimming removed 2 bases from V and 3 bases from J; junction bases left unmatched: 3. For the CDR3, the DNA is TGCGCCAGCAGCTTTATTAGCGGGGGGACAGATACGCAGTATTTT. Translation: CASSFISGGTDTQYF. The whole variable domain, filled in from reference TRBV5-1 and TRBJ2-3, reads KAGVTQTPRYLIKTRGQQVTLSCSPISGHRSVSWYQQTPGQGLQFLFEYFSETQRNKGNFPGRFSGRQFSNSRSEMNVSTLELGDSALYLCASSFISGGTDTQYFGPGTRLTVL.

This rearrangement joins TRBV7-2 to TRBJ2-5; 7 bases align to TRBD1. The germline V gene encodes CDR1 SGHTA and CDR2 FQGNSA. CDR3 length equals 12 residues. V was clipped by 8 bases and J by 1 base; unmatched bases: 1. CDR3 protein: CASRQGQETQYF. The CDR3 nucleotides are TGTGCCAGCCGACAGGGCCAAGAGACCCAGTACTTC.

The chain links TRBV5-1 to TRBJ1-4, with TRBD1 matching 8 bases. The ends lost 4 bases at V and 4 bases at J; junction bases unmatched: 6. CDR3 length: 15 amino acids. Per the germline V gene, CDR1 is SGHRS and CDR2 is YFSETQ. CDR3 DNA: TGCGCCAGCAGCCCGGGACAGGCGATTAATGAAAAACTGTTTTTT. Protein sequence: CASSPGQAINEKLFF.

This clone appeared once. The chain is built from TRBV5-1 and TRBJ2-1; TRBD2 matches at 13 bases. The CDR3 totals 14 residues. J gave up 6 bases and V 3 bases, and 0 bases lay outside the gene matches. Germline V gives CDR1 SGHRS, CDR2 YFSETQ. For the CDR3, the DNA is TGCGCCAGCAGCTGGACTAGCGGGAGCAATGAGCAGTTCTTC. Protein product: CASSWTSGSNEQFF. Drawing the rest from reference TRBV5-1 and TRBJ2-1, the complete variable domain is KAGVTQTPRYLIKTRGQQVTLSCSPISGHRSVSWYQQTPGQGLQFLFEYFSETQRNKGNFPGRFSGRQFSNSRSEMNVSTLELGDSALYLCASSWTSGSNEQFFGPGTRLTVL.

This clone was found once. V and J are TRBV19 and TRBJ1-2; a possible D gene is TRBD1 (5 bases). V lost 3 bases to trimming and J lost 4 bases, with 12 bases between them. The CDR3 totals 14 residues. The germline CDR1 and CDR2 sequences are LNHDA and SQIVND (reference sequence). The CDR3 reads CASSMTDSLYGYTF. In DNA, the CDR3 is TGTGCCAGTAGTATGACAGACAGCCTCTATGGCTACACCTTC.

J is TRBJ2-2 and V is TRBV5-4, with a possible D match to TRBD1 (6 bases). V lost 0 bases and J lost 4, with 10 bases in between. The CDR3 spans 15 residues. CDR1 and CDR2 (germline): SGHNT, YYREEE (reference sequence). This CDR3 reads CASSLGTDPTGELFF. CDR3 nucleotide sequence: TGTGCCAGCAGCTTGGGGACAGATCCCACCGGGGAGCTGTTTTTT. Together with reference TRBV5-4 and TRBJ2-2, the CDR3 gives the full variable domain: ETGVTQSPTHLIKTRGQQVTLRCSSQSGHNTVSWYQQALGQGPQFIFQYYREEENGRGNFPPRFSGLQFPNYSSELNVNALELDDSALYLCASSLGTDPTGELFFGEGSRLTVL.

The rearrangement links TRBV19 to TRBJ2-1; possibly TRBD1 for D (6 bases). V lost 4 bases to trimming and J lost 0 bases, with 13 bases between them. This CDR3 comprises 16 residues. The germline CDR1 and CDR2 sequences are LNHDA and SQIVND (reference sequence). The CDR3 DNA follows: TGTGCCAGTAGTACAGGGGTTGCATACTCCTACAATGAGCAGTTCTTC. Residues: CASSTGVAYSYNEQFF.

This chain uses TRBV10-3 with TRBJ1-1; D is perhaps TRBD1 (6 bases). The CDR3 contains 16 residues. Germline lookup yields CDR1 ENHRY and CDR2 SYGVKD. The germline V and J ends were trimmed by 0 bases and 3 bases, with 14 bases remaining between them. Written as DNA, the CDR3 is TGTGCCATCAGTGAGTCGGGGACACCAGCTTACACTGAAGCTTTCTTT. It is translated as CAISESGTPAYTEAFF.

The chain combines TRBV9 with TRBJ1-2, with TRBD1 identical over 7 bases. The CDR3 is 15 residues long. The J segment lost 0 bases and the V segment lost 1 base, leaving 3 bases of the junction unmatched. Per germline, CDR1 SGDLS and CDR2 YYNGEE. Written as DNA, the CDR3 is TGTGCCAGCAGCGTAACGACAGGGCCTAACTATGGCTACACCTTC. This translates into CASSVTTGPNYGYTF. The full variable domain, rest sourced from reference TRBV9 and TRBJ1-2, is DSGVTQTPKHLITATGQRVTLRCSPRSGDLSVYWYQQSLDQGLQFLIQYYNGEERAKGNILERFSAQQFPDLHSELNLSSLELGDSALYFCASSVTTGPNYGYTFGSGTRLTVV.

CDR3 nucleotide sequence: TGTGCCACCAGCGAAACATGGAGTGGGCCTAGGGGGACCCAGTACTTC. This sequence encodes CATSETWSGPRGTQYF. This chain joins TRBV15 and TRBJ2-5; D may be TRBD1 (5 bases). The V gene lost 5 bases and the J gene lost 7 bases, with 23 bases spanning the gap. The CDR3 totals 16 residues. Germline V lookup: CDR1 LNHNV, CDR2 YYDKDF (reference sequence).